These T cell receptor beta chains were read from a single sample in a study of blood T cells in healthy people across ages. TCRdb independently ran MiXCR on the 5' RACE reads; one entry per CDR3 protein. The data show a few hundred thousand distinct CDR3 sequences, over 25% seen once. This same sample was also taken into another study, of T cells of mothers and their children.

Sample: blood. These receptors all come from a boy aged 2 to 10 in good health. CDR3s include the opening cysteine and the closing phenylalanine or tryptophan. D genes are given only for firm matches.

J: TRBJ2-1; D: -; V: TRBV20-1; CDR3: CSPSPTGSYNEQFF
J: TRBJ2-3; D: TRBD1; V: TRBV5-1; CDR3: CASSLTGGSTDTQYF
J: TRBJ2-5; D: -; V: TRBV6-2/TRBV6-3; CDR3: CASSRGSGTQYF
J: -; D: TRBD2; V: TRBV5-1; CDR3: CASSRWASGGNEQFF
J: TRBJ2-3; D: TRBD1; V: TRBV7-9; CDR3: CASSSVRGQGSTDTQYF
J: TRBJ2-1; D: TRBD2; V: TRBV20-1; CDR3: CSARDGGGVAGGFEQFF
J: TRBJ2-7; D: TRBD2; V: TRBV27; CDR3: CASSFTGGPYEQYF
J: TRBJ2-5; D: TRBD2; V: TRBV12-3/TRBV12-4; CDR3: CASSFRTSGSEQYF
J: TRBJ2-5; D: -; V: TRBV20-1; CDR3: CSARGTAWDQETQYF
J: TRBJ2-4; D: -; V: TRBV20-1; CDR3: CSASGGKNIQYF
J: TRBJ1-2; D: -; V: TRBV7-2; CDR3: CASSLGGPNYGYTF
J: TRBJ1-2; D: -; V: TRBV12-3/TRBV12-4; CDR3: CASRRPTGAGYGYTF
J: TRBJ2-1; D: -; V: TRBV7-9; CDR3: CASSLGWGVSYNEQFF
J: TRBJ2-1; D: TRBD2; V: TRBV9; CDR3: CASSFSLAGGPYNEQFF
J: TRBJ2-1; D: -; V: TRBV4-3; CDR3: CASSQVASGSYNEQFF
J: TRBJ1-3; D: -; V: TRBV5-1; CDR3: CASSSSTGTGSGNTIYF
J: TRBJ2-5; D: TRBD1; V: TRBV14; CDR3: CASSQWDRGRKTQYF
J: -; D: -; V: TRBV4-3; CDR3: CARPAGGGEQFF